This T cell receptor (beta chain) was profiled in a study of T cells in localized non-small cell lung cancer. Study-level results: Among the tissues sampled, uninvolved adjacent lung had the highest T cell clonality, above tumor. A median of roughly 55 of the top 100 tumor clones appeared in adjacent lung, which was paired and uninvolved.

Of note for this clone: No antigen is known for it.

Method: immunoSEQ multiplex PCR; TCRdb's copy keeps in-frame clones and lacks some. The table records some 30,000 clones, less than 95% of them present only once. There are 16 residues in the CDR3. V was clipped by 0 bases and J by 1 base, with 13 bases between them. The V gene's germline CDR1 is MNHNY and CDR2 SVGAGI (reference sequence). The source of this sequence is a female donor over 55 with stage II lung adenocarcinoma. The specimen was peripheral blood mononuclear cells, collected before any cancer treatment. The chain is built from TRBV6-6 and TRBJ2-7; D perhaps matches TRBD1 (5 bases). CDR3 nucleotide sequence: TGTGCCAGCAGTTACTCGGGTCTACAGGCTTCCTACGAGCAGTACTTC. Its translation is CASSYSGLQASYEQYF.